This entry describes one T cell receptor beta chain. What it recognizes is unknown. Second-dose groups at about 4 or about 12 weeks were pooled. The protocol was immunoSEQ multiplex PCR, while the TCRdb copy is restricted to in-frame clones and leaves out a portion. This repertoire shows some 110,000 clones, 75% to 90% found once; its top ten account for about 4.3%. This sample was included in a study of T cell responses to AZD1222 COVID-19 vaccine. General study points: Repertoires were sampled only after the peak T cell response. The donor cohort was predominantly white British with a female majority, and clonal diversity may have been underestimated. Reports indicate that nearly half of spike-specific TCRs are directed at unmutated variant regions.

The V end lost 8 bases, the J end lost 4 bases, and 17 bases lay between the germline ends. Germline V gene data show CDR1 as SNHLY and CDR2 as FYNNEI. This CDR3 contains 15 residues. This chain uses TRBV2 with TRBJ1-4; the D gene is possibly TRBD1 (6 bases). Specimen: peripheral blood, collected 28 days after the second AZD1222 dose. The sequence was collected from an adult who received the AZD1222 COVID-19 vaccine. In nucleotides, the CDR3 is TGTGCCAGCGTAGAACAGGGTCAAATTAATGAAAAACTGTTTTTT. It translates to CASVEQGQINEKLFF.